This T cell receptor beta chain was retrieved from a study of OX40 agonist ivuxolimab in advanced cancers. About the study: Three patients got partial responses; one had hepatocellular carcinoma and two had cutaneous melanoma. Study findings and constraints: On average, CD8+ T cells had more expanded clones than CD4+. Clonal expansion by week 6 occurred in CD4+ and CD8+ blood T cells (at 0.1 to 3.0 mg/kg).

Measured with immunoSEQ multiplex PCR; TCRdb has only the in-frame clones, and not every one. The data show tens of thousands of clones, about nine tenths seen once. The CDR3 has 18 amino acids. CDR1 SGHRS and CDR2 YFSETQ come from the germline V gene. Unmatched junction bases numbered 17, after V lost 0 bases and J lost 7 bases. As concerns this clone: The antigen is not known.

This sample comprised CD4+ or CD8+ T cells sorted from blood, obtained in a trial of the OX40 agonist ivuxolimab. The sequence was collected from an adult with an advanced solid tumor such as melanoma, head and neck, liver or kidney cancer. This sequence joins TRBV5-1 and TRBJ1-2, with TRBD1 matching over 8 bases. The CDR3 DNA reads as TGCGCCAGCAGCTTGGATCAGGGCGTCAGGGGGCGAGGAAGTGGCTACACCTTC. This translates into CASSLDQGVRGRGSGYTF.